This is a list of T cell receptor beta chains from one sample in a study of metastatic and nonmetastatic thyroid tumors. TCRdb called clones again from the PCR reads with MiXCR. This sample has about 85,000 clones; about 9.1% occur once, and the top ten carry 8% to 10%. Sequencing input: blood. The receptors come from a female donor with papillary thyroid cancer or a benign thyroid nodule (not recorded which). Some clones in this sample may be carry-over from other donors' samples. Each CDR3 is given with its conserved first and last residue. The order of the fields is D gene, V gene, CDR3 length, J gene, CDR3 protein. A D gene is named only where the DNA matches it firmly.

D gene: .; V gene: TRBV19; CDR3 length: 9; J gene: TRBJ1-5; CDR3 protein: CAIIQPQHF
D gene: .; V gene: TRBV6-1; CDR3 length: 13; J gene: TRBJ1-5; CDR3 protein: CASSPFPNQPQHF
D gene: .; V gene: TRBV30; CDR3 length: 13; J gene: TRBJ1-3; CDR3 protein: CAWSRQAGNTIYF
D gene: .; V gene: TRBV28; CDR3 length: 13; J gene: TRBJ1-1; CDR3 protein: CASSSILNTEAFF
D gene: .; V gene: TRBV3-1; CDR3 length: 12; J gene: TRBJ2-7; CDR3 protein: CASSQDFYEQYF
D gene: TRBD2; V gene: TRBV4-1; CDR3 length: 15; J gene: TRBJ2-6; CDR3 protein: CASSQSGTGANVLTF
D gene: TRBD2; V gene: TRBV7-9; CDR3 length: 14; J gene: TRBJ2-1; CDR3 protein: CASSFSGQVNEQFF
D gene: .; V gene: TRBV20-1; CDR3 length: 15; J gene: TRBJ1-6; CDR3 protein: CSARDRAVYNSPLHF
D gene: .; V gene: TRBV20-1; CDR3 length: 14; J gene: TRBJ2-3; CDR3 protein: CSAKRQSSTDTQYF
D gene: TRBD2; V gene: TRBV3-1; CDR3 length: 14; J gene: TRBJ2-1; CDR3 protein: CASSQASGGIEQFF
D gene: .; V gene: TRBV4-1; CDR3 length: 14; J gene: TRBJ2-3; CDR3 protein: CASSQVPNTDTQYF
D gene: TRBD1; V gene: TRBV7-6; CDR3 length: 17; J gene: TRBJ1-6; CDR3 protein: CASSAGGIGPYNSPLHF
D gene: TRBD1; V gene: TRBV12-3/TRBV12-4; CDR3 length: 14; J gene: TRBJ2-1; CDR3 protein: CASSRDRGYNEQFF
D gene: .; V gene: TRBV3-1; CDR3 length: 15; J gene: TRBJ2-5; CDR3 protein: CASSQEGTGGETQYF
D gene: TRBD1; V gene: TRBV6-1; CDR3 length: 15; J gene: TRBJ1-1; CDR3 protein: CASSEANRGLREAFF
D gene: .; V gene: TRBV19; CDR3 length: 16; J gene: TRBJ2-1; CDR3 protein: CASSIVVGNRVYEQFF
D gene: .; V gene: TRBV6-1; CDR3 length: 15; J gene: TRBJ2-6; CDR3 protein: CASSGQSSGANVLTF
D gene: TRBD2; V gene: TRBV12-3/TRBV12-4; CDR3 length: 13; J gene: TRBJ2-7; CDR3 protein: CASSRGLAYEQYF
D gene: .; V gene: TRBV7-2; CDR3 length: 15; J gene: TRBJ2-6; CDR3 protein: CASSFSGAGANVLTF
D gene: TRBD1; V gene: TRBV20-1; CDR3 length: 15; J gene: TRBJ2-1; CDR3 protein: CSAIHRDRVLNEQFF
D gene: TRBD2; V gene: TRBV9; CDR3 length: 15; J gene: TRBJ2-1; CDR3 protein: CASSVTSGVRGEQFF
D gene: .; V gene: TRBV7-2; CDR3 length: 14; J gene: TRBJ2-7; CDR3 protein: CASSSFGVTYEQYF
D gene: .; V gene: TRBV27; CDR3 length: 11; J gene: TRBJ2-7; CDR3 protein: CASTGGGKQYF
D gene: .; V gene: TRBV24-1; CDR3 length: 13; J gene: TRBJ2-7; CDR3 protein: CATSDRTSYEQYF
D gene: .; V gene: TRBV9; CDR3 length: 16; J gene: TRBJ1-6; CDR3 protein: CASSASADSYNSPLHF
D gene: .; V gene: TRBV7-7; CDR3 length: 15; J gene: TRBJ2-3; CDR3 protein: CASSPSVEGTDTQYF
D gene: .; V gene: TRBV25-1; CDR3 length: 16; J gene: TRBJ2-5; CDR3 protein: CASSELGRSSGETQYF
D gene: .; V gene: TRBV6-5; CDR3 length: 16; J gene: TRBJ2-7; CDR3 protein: CASSYSSSPPSYEQYF
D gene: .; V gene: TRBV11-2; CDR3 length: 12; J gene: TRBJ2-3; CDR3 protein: CASSTGTDTQYF
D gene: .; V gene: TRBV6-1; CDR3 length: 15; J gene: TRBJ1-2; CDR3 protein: CASSAEYRGAYGYTF
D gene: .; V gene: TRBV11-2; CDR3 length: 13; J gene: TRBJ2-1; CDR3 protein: CASSLVRGNEQFF
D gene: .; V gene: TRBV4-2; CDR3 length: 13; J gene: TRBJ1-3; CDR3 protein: CASSWSGGNTIYF
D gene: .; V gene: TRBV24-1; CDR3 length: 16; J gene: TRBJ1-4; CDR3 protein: CAAPAGGIATNEKLFF
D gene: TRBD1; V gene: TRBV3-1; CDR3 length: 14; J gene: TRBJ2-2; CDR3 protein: CASSHPGGTGELFF
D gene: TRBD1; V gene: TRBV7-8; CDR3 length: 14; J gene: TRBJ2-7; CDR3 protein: CASSLQGFGYEQYF
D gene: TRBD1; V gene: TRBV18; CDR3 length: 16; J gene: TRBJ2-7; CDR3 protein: CASSLRGTGGRDEQYF
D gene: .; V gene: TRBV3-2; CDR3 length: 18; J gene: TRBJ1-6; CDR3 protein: CASTRGQGGSSYNSPLHF
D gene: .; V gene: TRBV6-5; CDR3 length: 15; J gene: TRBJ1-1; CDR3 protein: CASSYSNSMNTEAFF
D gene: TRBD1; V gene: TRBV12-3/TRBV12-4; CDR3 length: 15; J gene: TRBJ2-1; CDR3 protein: CASYYGDRPNNEQFF
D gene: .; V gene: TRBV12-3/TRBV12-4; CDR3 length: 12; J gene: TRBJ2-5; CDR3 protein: CASSSPGETQYF
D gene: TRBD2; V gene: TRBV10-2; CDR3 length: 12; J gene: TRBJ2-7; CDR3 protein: CASSDGTSRQYF
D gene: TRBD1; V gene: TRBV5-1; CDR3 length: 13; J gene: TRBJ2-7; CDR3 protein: CASSLTGGLEQYF
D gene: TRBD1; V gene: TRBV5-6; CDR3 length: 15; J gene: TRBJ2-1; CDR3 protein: CASRPMGQGYNEQFF
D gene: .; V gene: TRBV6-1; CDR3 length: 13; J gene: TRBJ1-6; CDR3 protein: CASSLNPVSPLHF
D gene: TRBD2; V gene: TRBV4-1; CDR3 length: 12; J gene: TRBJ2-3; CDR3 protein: CASSPMGLAAVF
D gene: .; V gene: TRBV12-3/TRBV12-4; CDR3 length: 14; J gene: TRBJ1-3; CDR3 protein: CASSFGTAGNTIYF
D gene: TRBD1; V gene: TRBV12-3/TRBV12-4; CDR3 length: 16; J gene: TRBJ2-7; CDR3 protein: CASSLGRDRGGYEQYF
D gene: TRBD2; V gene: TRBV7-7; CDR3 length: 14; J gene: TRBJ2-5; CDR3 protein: CASSVSGGQETQYF
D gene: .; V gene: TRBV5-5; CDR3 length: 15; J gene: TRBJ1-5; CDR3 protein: CASSFGGTSNQPQHF
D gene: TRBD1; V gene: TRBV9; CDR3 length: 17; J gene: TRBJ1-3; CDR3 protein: CASSVENGQGTGNTIYF
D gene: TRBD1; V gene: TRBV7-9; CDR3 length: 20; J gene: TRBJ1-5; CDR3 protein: CASSTKKGTAGLHSNQPQHF